This entry lists 15 T cell receptor beta chains sequenced from one sample in a study of cytomegalovirus exposure and HLA in healthy donors. PCR involved 60 Vbeta and 13 Jbeta primers. Sequencing was performed with immunoSEQ multiplex PCR; in TCRdb, only in-frame clones are kept and a portion is missing. There are more than 95,000 clones in the sample; about 68% occur only once, and approximately 10% lies in the top ten. The sample was PBMCs. Receptors originate from a woman between 50 and 59 years old in good health and CMV-seropositive.

This clone came up once. The chain links TRBV30 to TRBJ1-5; maybe TRBD1 (5 bases). Trimming took off 4 bases at V and 2 bases at J, with 12 bases between the two ends. Per germline, CDR1 GTSNPN and CDR2 SVGIG (reference sequence). The CDR3 runs 14 residues. The CDR3 region has the DNA TGTGCCTGGAAAGGGCCGGGGGGCAATCAGCCCCAGCATTTT. Translating it yields CAWKGPGGNQPQHF.

V usage is TRBV4-1 and J usage is TRBJ2-2; 7 nucleotides line up with TRBD1. The V gene end was trimmed by 5 bases and the J gene end by 2 bases; junction bases not matched to a gene: 5. The germline gives CDR1 MGHRA, CDR2 YSYEKL. The CDR3 consists of 15 residues. CDR3 sequence (DNA): TGCGCCAGCAGCACCGGGACAGTCAACACCGGGGAGCTGTTTTTT. Encoded protein: CASSTGTVNTGELFF.

The chain is built from TRBV9 and TRBJ2-1; the match to TRBD2 covers 9 bases. The junction had 2 bases not matched to a gene; V was cut back by 0 bases and J by 1 base. Germline-derived CDR1 and CDR2 are SGDLS and YYNGEE. CDR3 length: 16 amino acids. Here the CDR3 DNA reads TGTGCCAGCAGCGTAGGACTAGCGGCGTCCTACAATGAGCAGTTCTTC. Translation gives CASSVGLAASYNEQFF.

The rearrangement links TRBV4-3 to TRBJ1-4; TRBD1 might be the D (5 bases). This CDR3 is 18 amino acids long. Germline CDR1 reads LGHNA; CDR2 reads YSLEER. V was pared by 0 bases and J by 8 bases, with 22 bases between. CDR3 region: CASSQDLIFGRVEEKLFF. The CDR3 DNA is TGCGCCAGCAGCCAAGATTTAATTTTTGGCAGGGTGGAGGAAAAACTGTTTTTT.

This chain links TRBV9 with TRBJ2-3; weak D call: TRBD2 (5 bases). The germline CDR1 and CDR2 sequences are SGDLS and YYNGEE. V lost 3 bases, J lost 6 bases, and 11 bases lay in between. The CDR3 runs to 13 residues. Here the CDR3 reads CASSGGERDTQYF. CDR3 DNA sequence: TGTGCCAGCAGCGGGGGAGAACGGGATACGCAGTATTTT.

This clone was picked up one time. CDR3 sequence reads: CASSQEFGTSSYNSPLHF. The CDR3 coding sequence is TGCGCCAGCAGCCAAGAGTTCGGAACTAGCTCCTATAATTCACCCCTCCACTTT. The genes are TRBV4-3 and TRBJ1-6; D is ambiguous. V was trimmed by 0 bases and J by 0 bases, leaving 12 bases between them. The germline gives CDR1 LGHNA, CDR2 YSLEER. This CDR3 comprises 18 residues.

This clone came up a few times. Written as DNA, the CDR3 is TGTGCCAGCAGCTTGAGGGGGAATCAGCCCCAGCATTTT. Translated, it gives CASSLRGNQPQHF. This sequence joins TRBV5-8 and TRBJ1-5; D perhaps matches TRBD1 (6 bases). The germline gives CDR1 SGHTS, CDR2 YDEGEE. V was shortened by 1 base and J by 4 bases, with 6 bases between the two germline ends. The CDR3 is made up of 13 amino acids. Full variable domain (rest looked up from reference TRBV5-8 and TRBJ1-5): EAGVTQSPTHLIKTRGQQATLRCSPISGHTSVYWYQQALGLGLQFLLWYDEGEERNRGNFPPRFSGRQFPNYSSELNVNALELEDSALYLCASSLRGNQPQHFGDGTRLSIL.

This clone was counted only a few times. The CDR3 DNA is TGTGTCAGAAGCTTGAGGGGCGGGAGGGCCTGTGATACGCAGTATTTT. Its translation: CVRSLRGGRACDTQYF. This chain uses TRBV7-5 with TRBJ2-3; the table's D gene call, TRBD2, was not cross checked with the DNA. TRBV7-5 is a pseudogene. The CDR3 spans 16 residues.

This chain uses TRBV18 with TRBJ2-5; the match to TRBD2 covers 8 bases. V trimming: 6 bases; J trimming: 3 bases; junction bases outside the gene matches: 12. Germline CDR1 reads KGHSH; CDR2 reads LQKENI. The CDR3 covers 16 residues. For the CDR3, the DNA is TGTGCCAGCTCTCCTACCGGGACTAGTGTTGAAGAGACCCAGTACTTC. Translating it yields CASSPTGTSVEETQYF.

The V and J genes are TRBV7-9 and TRBJ2-1; no clear D gene. The germline V and J ends were trimmed by 3 bases and 6 bases, with 12 bases remaining between them. Germline CDR1 is SEHNR and CDR2 is FQNEAQ (reference sequence). This CDR3 is 14 amino acids long. The CDR3 DNA is TGTGCCAGCAGCTTCCCAGGCAACACCAATGAGCAGTTCTTC. It translates to CASSFPGNTNEQFF.

The chain has TRBV28 and TRBJ1-1; D is unclear. The CDR3 loop spans 14 amino acids. From germline, CDR1 is MDHEN and CDR2 SYDVKM. Trimming cost V 6 bases and J 5 bases, with 16 bases left between them. The chain's CDR3 is CASRSGGLFTEAFF. CDR3 sequence (DNA): TGTGCCAGCAGGAGCGGCGGGTTATTTACTGAAGCTTTCTTT.

CDR3 region: CATSREGQDYTGELFF. The CDR3 DNA reads as TGTGCCACCAGCAGAGAAGGACAGGACTACACCGGGGAGCTGTTTTTT. The chain recombines TRBV15 with TRBJ2-2; 7 nucleotides align to TRBD1. V was clipped by 0 bases and J by 3 bases; unmatched bases: 4. The CDR3 runs to 16 residues. From germline, CDR1 is LNHNV and CDR2 YYDKDF (reference sequence).

J is TRBJ2-2 and V is TRBV10-3; TRBD2 might be the D (6 bases). Trimming pared 6 bases from V and 1 base from J, leaving 6 bases between. The V gene's germline CDR1 is ENHRY and CDR2 SYGVKD. This CDR3 comprises 13 residues. In DNA form, the CDR3 reads TGTGCCATCAGGCGGGGGAACACCGGGGAGCTGTTTTTT. Translated, it gives CAIRRGNTGELFF.

The J gene is TRBJ2-7, the V gene TRBV10-3; the D gene is possibly TRBD1 (5 bases). Trimming took off 10 bases at V and 2 bases at J, with 9 bases between the two ends. This CDR3 spans 11 amino acids. Germline CDR1 ENHRY, CDR2 SYGVKD. CDR3 in DNA: TGTGCCAGCCTGGACACCTACGAGCAGTACTTC. Encoded protein: CASLDTYEQYF.

The V call is TRBV7-9, the J call TRBJ2-7, with TRBD1 matching 9 bases. Germline CDR1 SEHNR, CDR2 FQNEAQ (reference sequence). The J segment lost 2 bases and the V segment lost 2 bases, leaving 7 bases of the junction unmatched. This CDR3 spans 16 amino acids. Written as DNA, the CDR3 is TGTGCCAGCAGCTTACTGTCCGGGACAGGGACCTACGAGCAGTACTTC. Translation gives CASSLLSGTGTYEQYF.